These 17 T cell receptor beta chains were sequenced from one sample in a study of blood T cell repertoires in COVID-19. Libraries were prepared by immunoSEQ multiplex PCR; TCRdb keeps only in-frame clonotypes and omits some of them. Here the sample spans a few hundred thousand clones, around nine tenths being singletons. Material: PBMCs or T cells enriched from blood (not recorded which). The receptor set was obtained from a woman aged 30 to 39 who had been exposed to COVID-19.

As for this clone: Other DNA sequences in the same sample also yield this CDR3. This chain joins TRBV24-1 and TRBJ2-7; the match to TRBD1 covers 10 bases. Germline values: CDR1 KGHDR, CDR2 SFDVKD. The junction had 2 bases not matched to a gene; V was cut back by 3 bases and J by 4 bases. The CDR3 is 14 residues long. The CDR3 nucleotides read TGTGCCACCAGTGATCCGGACAGGGGGTACGAGCAGTACTTC. Translating gives CATSDPDRGYEQYF.

Concerning this clone itself: Different DNA sequences within this sample yield the same CDR3. CDR3 DNA: TGTGCCAGCAGTTACCGGACAGGGGGCGAGACCCAGTACTTC. It translates to CASSYRTGGETQYF. The chain has TRBV6-5 and TRBJ2-5; 11 bases agree with TRBD1. CDR1 is MNHEY, CDR2 SVGAGI, per germline. CDR3 length: 14 amino acids. J gave up 5 bases and V 2 bases, and 1 base lay outside the gene matches.

This sequence joins TRBV21-1 and TRBJ2-2; the table's D call, TRBD1, has no DNA check behind it. TRBV21-1 is marked as a pseudogene. The CDR3 length is 16 residues. CDR3 sequence: CASSKVSQGNTGELFF. The CDR3 region has the DNA TGTGCCAGCAGCAAAGTGTCACAGGGGAACACCGGGGAGCTGTTTTTT.

The chain couples TRBV2 to TRBJ1-2, with D tentatively TRBD1 (6 bases). Germline assignment: CDR1 SNHLY and CDR2 FYNNEI. The V and J ends lost 5 bases and 0 bases respectively, with 19 bases between them. The CDR3 extends over 17 amino acids. The CDR3 protein is CASSPPQGSLANYGYTF. DNA for the CDR3: TGTGCCAGCAGTCCTCCCCAGGGGAGCTTAGCTAACTATGGCTACACCTTC.

This rearrangement joins TRBV30 to TRBJ1-6; TRBD1 agrees at 8 bases. This CDR3 spans 14 amino acids. Germline CDR1 GTSNPN, CDR2 SVGIG (reference sequence). V lost 2 bases and J lost 8; bases outside the gene matches: 5. Here the CDR3 reads CAWSSGQGDSPLHF. The CDR3 DNA reads as TGTGCCTGGAGTTCAGGACAGGGTGATTCACCCCTCCACTTT.

The genes are TRBV24-1 and TRBJ2-7; the D is unclear. The length of the CDR3 is 13 residues. CDR1 and CDR2 (germline): KGHDR, SFDVKD. V lost 5 bases, J lost 0 bases, and 7 bases lay in between. The CDR3 here is CATSGYNSYEQYF. The CDR3 DNA reads TGTGCCACCAGTGGGTACAACTCCTACGAGCAGTACTTC.

In this sample, this clone turned up a few times. The chain employs TRBV5-1 and TRBJ1-5; maybe TRBD1 (5 bases). The V gene lost 4 bases and the J gene lost 7 bases, with 18 bases spanning the gap. CDR3 length: 15 residues. Germline V gene sequence: CDR1 SGHRS, CDR2 YFSETQ. The CDR3 protein is CASSPTSGDGQPQHF. The DNA for the CDR3 is TGCGCCAGCAGCCCAACCTCGGGGGATGGACAGCCCCAGCATTTT. The full variable domain, with the rest looked up from reference TRBV5-1 and TRBJ1-5, is KAGVTQTPRYLIKTRGQQVTLSCSPISGHRSVSWYQQTPGQGLQFLFEYFSETQRNKGNFPGRFSGRQFSNSRSEMNVSTLELGDSALYLCASSPTSGDGQPQHFGDGTRLSIL.

This CDR3 reads CAMDLGHNEQFF. DNA for the CDR3: TGTGCCATGGACCTGGGGCACAATGAGCAGTTCTTC. The V call is TRBV6-5, the J call TRBJ2-1, with D possibly being TRBD1 (5 bases). The CDR3 is 12 amino acids. Trimming removed 10 bases from V and 5 bases from J, with 12 bases in between. Germline CDR1 is MNHEY and CDR2 is SVGAGI.

The rearrangement uses TRBV7-8 and TRBJ1-6; 7 nucleotides match TRBD1. V was pared by 5 bases and J by 7 bases, with 8 bases of the junction left unmatched. The germline V gene has CDR1 SGHVS and CDR2 FQNEAQ. The CDR3 contains 15 residues. The CDR3 is CASSLGTAQNSPLHF. The CDR3 DNA reads as TGTGCCAGCAGCCTAGGGACAGCCCAAAATTCACCCCTCCACTTT.

V is TRBV5-5 and J is TRBJ2-7; weak D call: TRBD1 (6 bases). Germline V gene lookup returns CDR1 SGHKS and CDR2 YYEKEE (reference sequence). Trimming took 1 base from V and 6 from J, leaving 14 bases between them. This CDR3 is 14 amino acids long. CDR3 loop: CASSLHREIVEQYF. The CDR3 DNA reads as TGTGCCAGCAGCTTGCACAGGGAGATCGTCGAGCAGTACTTC.

The V gene is TRBV28, the J gene TRBJ2-3, with TRBD2 matching 7 bases. Germline lookup yields CDR1 MDHEN and CDR2 SYDVKM. V lost 1 base, J lost 3 bases, and 16 bases stayed unmatched. The CDR3 has 19 residues. The CDR3 protein is CASSLSGRGRIVGTDTQYF. CDR3 nucleotide sequence: TGTGCCAGCAGTTTATCGGGCCGCGGGAGAATAGTAGGGACAGATACGCAGTATTTT. The variable domain in full, with the rest retrieved from reference TRBV28 and TRBJ2-3, is DVKVTQSSRYLVKRTGEKVFLECVQDMDHENMFWYRQDPGLGLRLIYFSYDVKMKEKGDIPEGYSVSREKKERFSLILESASTNQTSMYLCASSLSGRGRIVGTDTQYFGPGTRLTVL.

This chain connects TRBV30 to TRBJ1-2, with a tentative D call TRBD1 (5 bases). In germline, CDR1 is GTSNPN, CDR2 SVGIG (reference sequence). This CDR3 has 12 residues. V dropped 8 bases and J dropped 4 bases, with 14 bases sitting between them. Here the CDR3 DNA reads TGTGCCCTCCCGGTGGGACTCTATGGCTACACCTTC. It encodes CALPVGLYGYTF.

This chain joins TRBV6-5 and TRBJ1-1, with 7 bases aligning to TRBD1. Germline trimming cut 0 bases from V and 10 bases from J; bases unmatched to any gene: 14. This CDR3 is built from 16 residues. Per germline, CDR1 MNHEY and CDR2 SVGAGI. Written as DNA, the CDR3 is TGTGCCAGCAGTTACTCGATGTTGGGACAGTGGCTGGGAGCTTTCTTT. Its protein is CASSYSMLGQWLGAFF.

The chain joins TRBV5-4 to TRBJ2-7; maybe TRBD1 (5 bases). Germline V gene lookup returns CDR1 SGHNT and CDR2 YYREEE (reference sequence). The CDR3 loop spans 13 amino acids. V lost 3 bases and J 2 bases, leaving 9 bases between the germline ends. The CDR3 protein is CASSSDNAYEQYF. The CDR3 nucleotides read TGTGCCAGCAGCTCGGACAACGCCTACGAGCAGTACTTC.

This chain links TRBV30 with TRBJ1-1, with 7 bases that match TRBD1. Per the germline V gene, CDR1 is GTSNPN and CDR2 is SVGIG (reference sequence). The CDR3 runs to 12 residues. After removal of 3 bases from V and 6 bases from J, the junction contained 4 bases not matched to a gene. Written as DNA, the CDR3 is TGTGCCTGGAGGAGACAGGGTGCTGAAGCTTTCTTT. It is translated as CAWRRQGAEAFF.

V usage is TRBV21-1 and J usage is TRBJ1-1; TRBD1 is the table's D call, not checked against the DNA. TRBV21-1 is listed as a pseudogene. The CDR3 is made up of 15 amino acids. In DNA form, the CDR3 reads TGTGCCAGCGTCGACATAACCCATTCTGGAACTGAAGCTTTCTTT. Translated, it gives CASVDITHSGTEAFF.

The J gene is TRBJ1-5, the V gene TRBV3-1 (or the pseudogene TRBV3-2), with no clear D. CDR3 length: 13 amino acids. Germline V lookup: CDR1 LGHDT, CDR2 YNNKEL (reference sequence). Trimming removed 1 base at V and 7 bases at J, with 8 bases between. The CDR3: CASSQGGAQPQHF. CDR3 bases: TGTGCCAGCAGCCAAGGCGGTGCACAGCCCCAGCATTTT.